Listed here are 5 T cell receptor beta chains from one sample, sequenced in a study of regulatory T cells in long-lasting Graves disease. Construction of TCR beta libraries relied on iRepertoire HTBI primers and on Arm-PCR targeting CDR3 regions. TCRdb ran MiXCR on the multiplex PCR reads and lists one entry per CDR3 protein. Among a few hundred thousand distinct CDR3 sequences listed, 23% were seen once. The sample's time point: persistent/refractory GD, antithyroid drugs over 5 years with positive TRAb. Isolated PBMC RNA provided the starting material for the TCR library. Sequences were derived from peripheral blood mononuclear cells (PBMCs), sampled when the disease was refractory, from a patient treated with antithyroid drugs. The receptors derive from a female donor with Graves disease.

This clonotype was counted ten times or more. The chain carries TRBV20-1 and TRBJ2-7; 10 positions match TRBD2. The CDR3 extends over 12 amino acids. Unmatched junction bases numbered 1, after V lost 3 bases and J lost 5 bases. Per germline, CDR1 DFQATT and CDR2 SNEGSKA (reference sequence). The CDR3 reads CSASTSGNEQYF. The CDR3 DNA reads TGCAGTGCTAGTACTAGCGGGAACGAGCAGTACTTC.

The rearrangement joins TRBV7-9 to TRBJ2-3, with 8 positions matching TRBD2. Germline trimming cut 8 bases from V and 2 bases from J; bases unmatched to any gene: 9. The germline CDR1 and CDR2 sequences are SEHNR and FQNEAQ (reference sequence). The CDR3 contains 15 residues. CDR3 residues: CASGPGREVTDTQYF. The CDR3 DNA reads as TGTGCCAGCGGTCCCGGGCGGGAGGTCACAGATACGCAGTATTTT.

The chain links TRBV4-2 to TRBJ2-2; D tentatively reads TRBD1 or TRBD2 (6 bases each). CDR1 LGHNA and CDR2 YNFKEQ come from the germline V gene. The V end was cut by 4 bases, the J end by 7 bases, with 19 bases between. The CDR3 totals 16 residues. The CDR3: CASSPSPGGAGGELFF. CDR3 bases: TGTGCCAGCAGCCCCTCCCCCGGGGGCGCCGGCGGGGAGCTGTTTTTT.

The chain uses TRBV6-5 and TRBJ1-4; no definite D call. Germline lookup yields CDR1 MNHEY and CDR2 SVGAGI. The CDR3 has 15 amino acids. V was pared by 3 bases and J by 5 bases, with 13 bases between. CDR3 in DNA: TGTGCCAGCAGTTATGCCGGGAACCCAAATGAAAAACTGTTTTTT. Translation: CASSYAGNPNEKLFF.

Turning to this clonotype: One base separates it from a far larger clone, so it is likely a read error. The chain couples TRBV6-2 or TRBV6-3 to TRBJ1-2; 8 bases align to TRBD1. The germline V gene encodes CDR1 MNHEY and CDR2 SVGEGT. The CDR3 runs to 13 residues. V shed 4 bases, J shed 3 bases, and the junction held 1 base outside the gene matches. The CDR3 protein is CASSSGQDYGYTF. CDR3 in DNA: TGTGCCAGCAGTTCGGGACAGGACTATGGCTACACCTTC.